The T cell receptor beta chain described here comes from a study of cytomegalovirus exposure and HLA in healthy donors. In the PCR, 60 Vbeta and 13 Jbeta primers were used. Assay: immunoSEQ multiplex PCR; the TCRdb copy retains only in-frame clones and omits some. There are 150,000 to 180,000 clones in the sample; more than 70% occur only once, and roughly 5.3% lies in the top ten. A word on this clone: The target antigen is unknown.

Overall study findings and caveats: Prediction of most subjects' HLA-A and HLA-B alleles by TCR beta sequences was reportedly accurate. Using a false discovery rate of 0.05, a later analysis showed that some 16,000 TCR beta sequences were associated with HLA alleles.

Per germline, CDR1 WNHNN and CDR2 SYGVQD (reference sequence). Trimming left V 4 bases short and J 0 bases short, with 8 bases between. CDR3 length: 14 amino acids. This rearrangement joins TRBV10-1 to TRBJ2-3; possible D gene TRBD2, 6 bases. The sequenced sample was PBMCs. The clonotype originates from a woman between 35 and 50 years old in good health and CMV-seropositive. The CDR3 DNA reads as TGCGCCAGCAGTGGGGGAGGTAGCACAGATACGCAGTATTTT. It yields the protein CASSGGGSTDTQYF.